This TCR beta chain is drawn from a study of blood T cells in healthy people across ages. Findings and caveats of the study: There was a strong correlation between TCR beta diversity and naive T cell percentage. More naive CD4+ cells and higher diversity were found in long-lived than in aged donors.

This CDR3 is 13 amino acids long. Trimming shortened V by 2 bases and J by 2 bases, and 4 bases separated the two germline ends. In germline, CDR1 is LGHNA, CDR2 YSLEER. This clonotype was seen more than once but under ten times. Its specificity is unknown. With a J-beta primer mix and a sample-barcoded 5' primer, a second PCR ran about 7 to 11 cycles. One entry per CDR3 protein results from TCRdb running MiXCR on the 5' RACE reads. This table holds 910,000 or so distinct CDR3 sequences, just over 50% found once. The genes are TRBV4-3 and TRBJ2-1; D gene uncertain. The sequenced sample consisted of blood. The receptor was isolated from a woman aged 60 to 75 in good health. The CDR3 coding sequence is TGCGCCAGCAGCCAACGAGCCTACAATGAGCAGTTCTTC. Amino acids: CASSQRAYNEQFF.